The next 14 T cell receptor beta chains were all read from a single sample in a study of blood T cell repertoires in COVID-19. Assay: immunoSEQ multiplex PCR; the TCRdb copy retains only in-frame clones and omits some. This sample has about 97,000 clones, with approximately 91% found just once. Sequencing used peripheral blood. The receptors shown here come from a man aged 45-65 years with acute or convalescent COVID-19.

This chain connects TRBV6-5 to TRBJ1-3, with 7 bases lining up with TRBD1. Germline lookup yields CDR1 MNHEY and CDR2 SVGAGI. This CDR3 is 16 amino acids long. The ends lost 0 bases at V and 3 bases at J; junction bases unmatched: 5. CDR3 coding DNA: TGTGCCAGCAGTTACTCGGGACAGTCCCTTGGAAACACCATATATTTT. Translated, it gives CASSYSGQSLGNTIYF.

The chain employs TRBV6-2 or TRBV6-3 and TRBJ1-5; 8 positions agree with TRBD1. J gave up 9 bases and V 5 bases, and 9 bases lay outside the gene matches. Germline V CDR1 and CDR2: MNHEY, SVGEGT. The length of the CDR3 is 14 residues. Here the CDR3 reads CASSPQGAGRPQHF. In DNA form, the CDR3 reads TGTGCCAGCAGTCCCCAGGGGGCTGGGCGGCCCCAGCATTTT.

The CDR3 region has the DNA TGTGCCAGTAGTATGGGGGGTAAGACTGAAGCTTTCTTT. Protein sequence: CASSMGGKTEAFF. The genes are TRBV19 and TRBJ1-1; D is possibly TRBD1 (5 bases). This CDR3 is built from 13 residues. The germline V and J ends were trimmed by 3 bases and 5 bases, with 10 bases remaining between them. In germline, CDR1 is LNHDA, CDR2 SQIVND (reference sequence). Using reference TRBV19 and TRBJ1-1 for the parts outside the CDR3, the full variable domain is DGGITQSPKYLFRKEGQNVTLSCEQNLNHDAMYWYRQDPGQGLRLIYYSQIVNDFQKGDIAEGYSVSREKKESFPLTVTSAQKNPTAFYLCASSMGGKTEAFFGQGTRLTVV.

The chain joins TRBV19 to TRBJ1-2; tentatively, D is TRBD1 (6 bases). The CDR3 length is 15 residues. CDR1 and CDR2 from the germline V gene are LNHDA and SQIVND (reference sequence). The V end lost 3 bases, the J end lost 0 bases, and 11 bases lay between the germline ends. The CDR3 DNA reads TGTGCCAGTAGTATGCAGGGGCTAGCTAACTATGGCTACACCTTC. Translating it yields CASSMQGLANYGYTF.

The chain employs TRBV27 and TRBJ2-6; D ambiguous. V lost 6 bases, J lost 0 bases, and 15 bases lay in between. There are 17 residues in the CDR3. The germline gives CDR1 MNHEY, CDR2 SMNVEV (reference sequence). The CDR3 DNA is TGTGCCAGCAGGGGTGCCAGGCCCCTCTCTGGGGCCAACGTCCTGACTTTC. The encoded protein is CASRGARPLSGANVLTF.

CDR3 sequence: CASSRGTGIYGYTF. CDR3 DNA: TGTGCCAGCAGCCGCGGGACAGGAATCTATGGCTACACCTTC. The chain links TRBV2 to TRBJ1-2; 8 bases are shared with TRBD1. Trimming cost V 6 bases and J 4 bases; bases outside gene matches: 7. Germline V CDR1 and CDR2: SNHLY, FYNNEI. This CDR3 has 14 residues.

The chain uses TRBV19 and TRBJ1-4, with unresolved D. This CDR3 is built from 14 residues. V shed 3 bases and J shed 8 bases, with 13 bases lying between them. Germline V gene sequence: CDR1 LNHDA, CDR2 SQIVND (reference sequence). CDR3 bases: TGTGCCAGTAGTATGGTATCTGAGCGGGAAAAACTGTTTTTT. Translating gives CASSMVSEREKLFF.

The chain has TRBV6-1 and TRBJ1-4; 9 nucleotides agree with TRBD1. Per the germline V gene, CDR1 is MNHNS and CDR2 is SASEGT. J was trimmed by 1 base and V by 4 bases; bases with no gene match: 7. The CDR3 consists of 17 residues. CDR3: CASSGRQDRGTNEKLFF. In DNA, the CDR3 is TGTGCCAGCAGTGGCCGTCAGGACAGGGGAACTAATGAAAAACTGTTTTTT.

J is TRBJ1-5 and V is TRBV6-1; the D gene is possibly TRBD1 (5 bases). Trimming took off 1 base at V and 4 bases at J, with 8 bases between the two ends. The CDR3 runs 14 residues. CDR1 and CDR2 (germline): MNHNS, SASEGT. CDR3 protein: CASSEGRGNQPQHF. DNA for the CDR3: TGTGCCAGCAGTGAAGGCCGGGGGAATCAGCCCCAGCATTTT.

J is TRBJ1-1 and V is TRBV5-8; TRBD1 matches 8 bases. Germline V lookup: CDR1 SGHTS, CDR2 YDEGEE. CDR3 length: 12 residues. V lost 4 bases, J lost 11 bases, and 7 bases stayed unmatched. The CDR3 DNA follows: TGTGCCAGCAGCCCAAGGACAGGGACGGCTTTCTTT. The encoded protein is CASSPRTGTAFF.

The V gene is TRBV7-2, the J gene TRBJ1-6; no clear D. Germline-derived CDR1 and CDR2 are SGHTA and FQGNSA. The CDR3 is made up of 13 amino acids. Deletions cut 0 bases from V and 12 bases from J, with 9 bases between. CDR3 nucleotides: TGTGCCAGCAGCTTAGCGGCGGGCAGACCCCTCCACTTT. Residues: CASSLAAGRPLHF.

The V call is TRBV9, the J call TRBJ2-1; D uncertain. The CDR3 is made up of 15 amino acids. V was shortened by 1 base and J by 0 bases, with 8 bases between the two germline ends. Per the germline V gene, CDR1 is SGDLS and CDR2 is YYNGEE. In nucleotides, the CDR3 is TGTGCCAGCAGCGTATACTGGAGCTCCTACAATGAGCAGTTCTTC. Translated, it gives CASSVYWSSYNEQFF.

V usage is TRBV18 and J usage is TRBJ2-7; no clear D gene. Germline V CDR1 and CDR2: KGHSH, LQKENI. CDR3 size: 13 residues. The V and J ends lost 2 bases and 6 bases respectively, with 11 bases between them. The CDR3 loop reads CASSPGLSGEQYF. DNA of the CDR3: TGTGCCAGCTCACCAGGGTTGTCGGGCGAGCAGTACTTC.

The chain joins TRBV7-3 to TRBJ1-6, with D unclear. CDR1 and CDR2 from the germline V gene are SGHTA and FQGTGA. This CDR3 has 14 residues. The V gene lost 3 bases and the J gene lost 8 bases, with 11 bases spanning the gap. CDR3 coding DNA: TGTGCCAGCAGCTTTGGGAGGGCGGATTCACCCCTCCACTTT. This sequence encodes CASSFGRADSPLHF.